The table lists the clone carrying this T cell receptor beta chain with a few counts. Its cognate antigen is unknown. Germline loops: CDR1 MGHRA, CDR2 YSYEKL. V lost 7 bases to trimming and J lost 0 bases, with 6 bases between them. CDR3 length: 12 amino acids. Assay: immunoSEQ multiplex PCR; the TCRdb copy retains only in-frame clones and omits some. This sample yields approximately 150,000 clones, of which roughly 90% are seen a single time; about 3.2% belongs to the top ten. Second-dose schedules of about 4 or about 12 weeks were combined. This specimen comes from a study of T cell responses to AZD1222 COVID-19 vaccine. General observations from the study: The repertoires were collected only after the peak T cell response.

This TCR was sampled from an adult who received the AZD1222 COVID-19 vaccine. The chain has TRBV4-1 and TRBJ2-5; the D is unclear. This specimen consisted of peripheral blood, obtained 28 days after the second AZD1222 dose. The CDR3 loop is CASKPYQETQYF. Written as DNA, the CDR3 is TGCGCCAGCAAGCCGTACCAAGAGACCCAGTACTTC.